In its sample, the clone carrying this T cell receptor beta chain was seen once. Its antigen is currently unknown. A much larger clone lies one base from this, so it may be a read error. Quantitative 5'-RACE with molecular barcodes was used to make the TCR beta libraries. TCRdb ran MiXCR on the 5' RACE reads and lists one entry per CDR3 protein. The data show around 120,000 distinct CDR3 sequences, with approximately 13% seen just once and 2.5% to 3% held by the top ten. The data were obtained in a study of CD8 T cells in ankylosing spondylitis. General observations from the study: Reports say disease-linked clones showed up significantly more in matched ankylosing spondylitis synovial fluid.

This CDR3 contains 14 residues. CDR1 and CDR2 (germline): DFQATT, SNEGSKA (reference sequence). Sequenced material: blood, either unsorted or a sorted T cell fraction (not recorded which). This receptor was taken from a female donor with ankylosing spondylitis or in good health (not recorded which). The gene calls are TRBV20-1 and TRBJ1-3; no clear D. CDR3 protein: CSTSPPLAGNTIYF. In nucleotides, the CDR3 is TGCAGTACTAGTCCGCCTCTCGCTGGAAACACCATATATTTT.